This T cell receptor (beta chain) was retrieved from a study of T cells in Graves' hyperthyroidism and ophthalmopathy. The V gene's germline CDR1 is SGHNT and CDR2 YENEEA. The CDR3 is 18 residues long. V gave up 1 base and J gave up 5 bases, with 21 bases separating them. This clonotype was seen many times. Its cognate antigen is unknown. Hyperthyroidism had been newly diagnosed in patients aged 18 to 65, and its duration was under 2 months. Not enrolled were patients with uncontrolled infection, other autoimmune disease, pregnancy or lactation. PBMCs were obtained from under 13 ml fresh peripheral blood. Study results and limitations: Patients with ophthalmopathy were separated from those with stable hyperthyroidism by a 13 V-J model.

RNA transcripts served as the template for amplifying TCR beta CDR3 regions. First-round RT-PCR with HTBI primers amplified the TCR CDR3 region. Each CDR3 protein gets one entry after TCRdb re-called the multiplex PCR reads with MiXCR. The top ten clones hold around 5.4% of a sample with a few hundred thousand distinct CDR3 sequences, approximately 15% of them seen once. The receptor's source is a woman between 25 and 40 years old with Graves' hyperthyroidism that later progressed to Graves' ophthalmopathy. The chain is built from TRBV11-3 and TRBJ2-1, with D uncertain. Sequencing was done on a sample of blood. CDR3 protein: CASSLGLDRSWDNNEQFF. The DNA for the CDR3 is TGTGCCAGCAGCTTAGGTTTGGATCGAAGTTGGGATAACAATGAGCAGTTCTTC.